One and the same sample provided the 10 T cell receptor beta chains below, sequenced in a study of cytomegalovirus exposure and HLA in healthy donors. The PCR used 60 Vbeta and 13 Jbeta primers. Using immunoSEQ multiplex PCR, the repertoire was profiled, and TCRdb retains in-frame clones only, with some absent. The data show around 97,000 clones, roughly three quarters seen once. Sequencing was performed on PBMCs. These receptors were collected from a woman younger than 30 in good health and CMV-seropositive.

The CDR3 loop is CASSWGLTNTGELFF. In DNA form, the CDR3 reads TGTGCCAGCAGTTGGGGACTTACGAACACCGGGGAGCTGTTTTTT. The V call is TRBV28, the J call TRBJ2-2; tentatively, D is TRBD2 (6 bases). V shed 4 bases and J shed 0 bases, with 9 bases lying between them. CDR1 is MDHEN, CDR2 SYDVKM, per germline. The CDR3 totals 15 residues.

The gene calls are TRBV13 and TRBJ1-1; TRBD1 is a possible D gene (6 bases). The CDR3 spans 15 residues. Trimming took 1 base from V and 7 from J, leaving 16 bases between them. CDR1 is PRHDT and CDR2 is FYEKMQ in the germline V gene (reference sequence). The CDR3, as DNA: TGTGCCAGCAGCTTAGCCCTGGACAGCCCTGGTGAAGCTTTCTTT. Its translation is CASSLALDSPGEAFF.

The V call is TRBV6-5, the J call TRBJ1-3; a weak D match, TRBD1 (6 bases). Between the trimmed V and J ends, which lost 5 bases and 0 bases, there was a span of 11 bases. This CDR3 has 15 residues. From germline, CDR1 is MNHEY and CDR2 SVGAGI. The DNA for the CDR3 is TGTGCCAGCAGTCGTATGGACAGCTCTGGAAACACCATATATTTT. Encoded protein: CASSRMDSSGNTIYF.

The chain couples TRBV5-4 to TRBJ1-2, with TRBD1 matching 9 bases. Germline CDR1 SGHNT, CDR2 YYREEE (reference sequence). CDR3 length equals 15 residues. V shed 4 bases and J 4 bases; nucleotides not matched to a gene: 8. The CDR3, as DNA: TGTGCCAGCAGCCCGGGCCGGGACAGGGTCTATGGCTACACCTTC. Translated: CASSPGRDRVYGYTF.

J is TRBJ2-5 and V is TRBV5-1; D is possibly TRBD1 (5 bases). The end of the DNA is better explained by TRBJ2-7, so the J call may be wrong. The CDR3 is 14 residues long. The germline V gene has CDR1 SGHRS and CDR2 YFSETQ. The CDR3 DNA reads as TGCGCCAGCAGCTTACGGACATCCTCCTACGAGCAGTACTTC. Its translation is CASSLRTSSYEQYF.

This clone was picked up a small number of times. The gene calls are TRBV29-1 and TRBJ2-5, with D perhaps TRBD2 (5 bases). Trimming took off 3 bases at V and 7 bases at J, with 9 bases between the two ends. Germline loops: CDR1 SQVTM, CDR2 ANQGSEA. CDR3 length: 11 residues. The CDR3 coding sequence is TGCAGCGTTGATTCAAGCGGGACCCAGTACTTC. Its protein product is CSVDSSGTQYF.

CDR3 nucleotide sequence: TGTGCCAGCAGCTTGGGGACTAGCGGGGGGACAGATACGCAGTATTTT. This encodes CASSLGTSGGTDTQYF. The chain links TRBV11-2 to TRBJ2-3, with 15 bases identical to TRBD2. The CDR3 contains 16 residues. Germline lookup yields CDR1 SGHAT and CDR2 FQNNGV. V shed 3 bases and J 3 bases; nucleotides not matched to a gene: 1. Drawing the rest from reference TRBV11-2 and TRBJ2-3, the complete variable domain is EAGVAQSPRYKIIEKRQSVAFWCNPISGHATLYWYQQILGQGPKLLIQFQNNGVVDDSQLPKDRFSAERLKGVDSTLKIQPAKLEDSAVYLCASSLGTSGGTDTQYFGPGTRLTVL.

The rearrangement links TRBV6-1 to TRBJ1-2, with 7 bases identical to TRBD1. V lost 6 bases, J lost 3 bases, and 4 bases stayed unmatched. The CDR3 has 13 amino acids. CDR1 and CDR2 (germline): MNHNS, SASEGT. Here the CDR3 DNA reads TGTGCCAGCAGGCGACAGGGTGACTATGGCTACACCTTC. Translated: CASRRQGDYGYTF.

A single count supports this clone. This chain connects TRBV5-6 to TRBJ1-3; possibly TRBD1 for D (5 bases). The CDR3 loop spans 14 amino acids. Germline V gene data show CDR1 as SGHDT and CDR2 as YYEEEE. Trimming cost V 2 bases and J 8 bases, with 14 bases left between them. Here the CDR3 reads CASSLWAGGDTIYF. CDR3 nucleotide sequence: TGTGCCAGCAGCTTATGGGCCGGAGGGGACACCATATATTTT.

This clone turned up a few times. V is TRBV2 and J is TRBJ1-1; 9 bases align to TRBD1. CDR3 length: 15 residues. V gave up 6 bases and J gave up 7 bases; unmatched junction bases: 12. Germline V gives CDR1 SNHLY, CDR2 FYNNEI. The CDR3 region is CASSLQGAFRDEAFF. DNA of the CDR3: TGTGCCAGCAGCTTACAGGGGGCGTTTCGCGATGAAGCTTTCTTT.